Below are 9 T cell receptor beta chains sequenced from a single sample in a study of blood T cell repertoires in COVID-19. Some clones are missing from TCRdb's copy, which holds only in-frame ones; the method was immunoSEQ multiplex PCR. Among fewer than 85,000 clones listed, 75% to 85% were seen once. Input material: peripheral blood. Receptors originate from a man between 25 and 39 years old with COVID-19, enrolled during active disease.

The chain carries TRBV5-1 and TRBJ2-7, with a weak D call TRBD2 (6 bases). The V end was cut by 10 bases, the J end by 2 bases, with 13 bases between. CDR3 length equals 12 residues. Germline lookup yields CDR1 SGHRS and CDR2 YFSETQ. The DNA of the CDR3 is TGCGCCTCCCGGGACTTGGCCTACGAGCAGTACTTC. This codes for CASRDLAYEQYF.

DNA for the CDR3: TGTGCCACCAGTGTCCCATACCTAAGACAGGGAAGGGAAGCTAACTATGGCTACACCTTC. Amino acid sequence: CATSVPYLRQGREANYGYTF. The chain combines TRBV24-1 with TRBJ1-2, with 7 bases aligning to TRBD1. V trimming: 5 bases; J trimming: 0 bases; junction bases outside the gene matches: 20. Germline-derived CDR1 and CDR2 are KGHDR and SFDVKD. CDR3 length: 20 amino acids.

V gene TRBV5-6 combines with J gene TRBJ1-2; D may be TRBD1 (6 bases). The CDR3 length is 12 residues. Germline CDR1 is SGHDT and CDR2 is YYEEEE. Trimming removed 3 bases at V and 4 bases at J, with 7 bases between. CDR3 residues: CASSSDSYGYTF. The CDR3 DNA reads as TGTGCCAGCAGCTCGGACAGCTATGGCTACACCTTC. Drawing the rest from reference TRBV5-6 and TRBJ1-2, the complete variable domain is DAGVTQSPTHLIKTRGQQVTLRCSPKSGHDTVSWYQQALGQGPQFIFQYYEEEERQRGNFPDRFSGHQFPNYSSELNVNALLLGDSALYLCASSSDSYGYTFGSGTRLTVV.

This chain joins TRBV27 and TRBJ2-1, with 7 bases matching TRBD2. Per germline, CDR1 MNHEY and CDR2 SMNVEV (reference sequence). The CDR3 has 16 amino acids. V lost 6 bases, J lost 9 bases, and 17 bases stayed unmatched. The CDR3 DNA sequence: TGTGCCAGCAGCCCCCGGGAAGCGGGACGCTCGGGTGAGCAGTTCTTC. Translating it yields CASSPREAGRSGEQFF.

CDR3 bases: TGTGCCAGCAGTTCCGTGCGGGGGTTTACAGATACGCAGTATTTT. Amino acid sequence: CASSSVRGFTDTQYF. The genes are TRBV27 and TRBJ2-3; the match to TRBD2 covers 7 bases. V trimming: 4 bases; J trimming: 3 bases; junction bases outside the gene matches: 7. This CDR3 contains 15 residues. In germline, CDR1 is MNHEY, CDR2 SMNVEV (reference sequence).

The chain joins TRBV6-2 or TRBV6-3 to TRBJ2-2, with 8 bases matching TRBD2. The CDR3 sequence is 14 residues long. Losses at the gene ends were 5 bases for V and 8 bases for J; bases not matched to a gene: 7. CDR1 MNHEY and CDR2 SVGEGT come from the germline V gene. The CDR3, as DNA: TGTGCCAGCAGTATACTAGCGGAAAAAGGGGAGCTGTTTTTT. It encodes CASSILAEKGELFF.

V and J are TRBV9 and TRBJ2-5, with 13 bases fitting TRBD2. Germline lookup yields CDR1 SGDLS and CDR2 YYNGEE. This CDR3 region has 16 residues. With 3 bases clipped from V and 4 bases from J, the junction kept 6 bases outside the gene matches. CDR3 protein: CASSAGTSGMGETQYF. CDR3 coding DNA: TGTGCCAGCAGCGCCGGGACTAGCGGGATGGGAGAGACCCAGTACTTC. The whole variable domain, filled in from reference TRBV9 and TRBJ2-5, reads DSGVTQTPKHLITATGQRVTLRCSPRSGDLSVYWYQQSLDQGLQFLIQYYNGEERAKGNILERFSAQQFPDLHSELNLSSLELGDSALYFCASSAGTSGMGETQYFGPGTRLLVL.

The chain has TRBV5-1 and TRBJ2-5; D may be TRBD1 or TRBD2 (6 bases each). The ends were cut back, 4 bases at V and 4 bases at J, with 20 bases in the middle. Germline CDR1 and CDR2: SGHRS and YFSETQ. The CDR3 consists of 16 residues. The CDR3 DNA reads TGCGCCAGCAGCCTGGAGGGAACAATGGGGGCAGAGACCCAGTACTTC. Translating gives CASSLEGTMGAETQYF.

The rearrangement uses TRBV5-5 and TRBJ1-6; TRBD1 matches 9 bases. V lost 0 bases, J lost 6 bases, and 1 base stayed unmatched. The germline V gene encodes CDR1 SGHKS and CDR2 YYEKEE (reference sequence). The CDR3 length is 15 residues. CDR3 nucleotide sequence: TGTGCCAGCAGCTTGGGGACAGGGGTTAATTCACCCCTCCACTTT. Translated, it gives CASSLGTGVNSPLHF.